What follows are 23 T cell receptor beta chains derived from one specimen sequenced in a study of cytomegalovirus exposure and HLA in healthy donors. The PCR contained 60 Vbeta and 13 Jbeta primers. Using immunoSEQ multiplex PCR, the repertoire was profiled, and TCRdb retains in-frame clones only, with some absent. The sample consists of roughly 170,000 clones, 80% to 90% of them appearing once. Sequenced input: PBMCs. These receptors were collected from a girl between 5 and 17 years old in good health and CMV-seropositive.

There are a few counts of this clone. The CDR3 region is CASSYSGNNEQFF. The CDR3 DNA reads as TGTGCCAGCAGTTACTCGGGCAACAATGAGCAGTTCTTC. This rearrangement joins TRBV6-5 to TRBJ2-1; D is ambiguous. From germline, CDR1 is MNHEY and CDR2 SVGAGI. CDR3 length equals 13 residues. Trimming removed 0 bases at V and 5 bases at J, with 5 bases between.

The J gene is TRBJ1-6, the V gene TRBV19; 8 nucleotides match TRBD1. Germline CDR1 reads LNHDA; CDR2 reads SQIVND (reference sequence). This CDR3 comprises 15 residues. V was clipped by 5 bases and J by 7 bases; unmatched bases: 7. The CDR3: CASSLPDRDNSPLHF. The DNA for the CDR3 is TGTGCCAGTAGTCTCCCGGACAGGGACAATTCACCCCTCCACTTT. The complete variable domain, with remaining parts taken from reference TRBV19 and TRBJ1-6, reads DGGITQSPKYLFRKEGQNVTLSCEQNLNHDAMYWYRQDPGQGLRLIYYSQIVNDFQKGDIAEGYSVSREKKESFPLTVTSAQKNPTAFYLCASSLPDRDNSPLHFGNGTRLTVT.

The CDR3 protein is CASSTGTGGGYTF. The CDR3 DNA is TGTGCCAGTAGTACCGGGACAGGGGGTGGCTACACCTTC. V is TRBV19 and J is TRBJ1-2, with 11 bases matching TRBD1. This CDR3 has 13 amino acids. From germline, CDR1 is LNHDA and CDR2 SQIVND (reference sequence). Germline trimming cut 4 bases from V and 7 bases from J; bases unmatched to any gene: 2. Full variable domain (missing parts from reference TRBV19 and TRBJ1-2): DGGITQSPKYLFRKEGQNVTLSCEQNLNHDAMYWYRQDPGQGLRLIYYSQIVNDFQKGDIAEGYSVSREKKESFPLTVTSAQKNPTAFYLCASSTGTGGGYTFGSGTRLTVV.

The chain uses TRBV10-3 and TRBJ1-1; no definite D call. The CDR3 is 15 amino acids. The V gene lost 0 bases and the J gene lost 5 bases, with 13 bases spanning the gap. Germline V CDR1 and CDR2: ENHRY, SYGVKD. The CDR3 sequence: CAISESGGRSTEAFF. CDR3 in DNA: TGTGCCATCAGTGAGTCGGGAGGGAGAAGTACTGAAGCTTTCTTT.

The chain couples TRBV7-2 to TRBJ2-7, with TRBD2 as a possible D gene (7 bases). Germline CDR1 reads SGHTA; CDR2 reads FQGNSA. The CDR3 is made up of 14 amino acids. Trimming pared 5 bases from V and 3 bases from J, leaving 14 bases between. CDR3 loop: CASSPPGGRYEQYF. The CDR3 region has the DNA TGTGCCAGCAGCCCGCCCGGGGGGCGCTACGAGCAGTACTTC.

The V call is TRBV6-5, the J call TRBJ1-5; the match to TRBD1 covers 9 bases. The germline V gene has CDR1 MNHEY and CDR2 SVGAGI. V trimming: 0 bases; J trimming: 4 bases; junction bases outside the gene matches: 4. The CDR3 has 16 amino acids. The CDR3 protein is CASSYSSTGGNQPQHF. The CDR3 nucleotides are TGTGCCAGCAGTTACTCCTCGACAGGGGGGAATCAGCCCCAGCATTTT.

V is TRBV18 and J is TRBJ1-2; no clear D gene. V was cut by 3 bases and J by 8 bases, with 16 bases left in between. From germline, CDR1 is KGHSH and CDR2 LQKENI. The CDR3 has 14 residues. CDR3 amino acids: CASSPTRVLEGYTF. CDR3 DNA sequence: TGTGCCAGCTCACCCACTCGGGTTTTGGAGGGCTACACCTTC.

The chain uses TRBV7-9 and TRBJ1-2; a weak D match, TRBD1 (6 bases). V lost 1 base and J lost 7, with 22 bases in between. The CDR3 length is 17 residues. Per the germline V gene, CDR1 is SEHNR and CDR2 is FQNEAQ (reference sequence). CDR3 region: CASSLGTVRDAEFGYTF. CDR3 in DNA: TGTGCCAGCAGCTTAGGGACAGTCCGCGATGCCGAATTTGGCTACACCTTC.

This chain uses TRBV6-5 with TRBJ1-2; D might be TRBD1 (6 bases). This CDR3 contains 13 residues. Trimming removed 4 bases at V and 4 bases at J, with 10 bases between. Germline V lookup: CDR1 MNHEY, CDR2 SVGAGI. CDR3 bases: TGTGCCAGCAGTTTACAGGGTGCCTATGGCTACACCTTC. It specifies CASSLQGAYGYTF.

Concerning this clone itself: Its ends do not fully match the called genes, so a read error is possible. The chain links TRBV19 to TRBJ1-2, with 8 bases identical to TRBD1. The CDR3 runs 15 residues. Germline V lookup: CDR1 LNHDA, CDR2 SQIVND (reference sequence). CDR3 DNA: TGTGCCGGTAGTATTTTGTGGACAGGGCCTGGTGGCTACACCTTC. This codes for CAGSILWTGPGGYTF.

The chain is built from TRBV5-1 and TRBJ2-6, with 8 bases that match TRBD1. Germline V gene sequence: CDR1 SGHRS, CDR2 YFSETQ. The J segment lost 4 bases and the V segment lost 0 bases, leaving 6 bases of the junction unmatched. This CDR3 spans 17 amino acids. CDR3 sequence (DNA): TGCGCCAGCAGCTTGGTTCCGACAGGGGCGGGGGCCAACGTCCTGACTTTC. Translation: CASSLVPTGAGANVLTF.

This clone showed up just once. V gene TRBV12-5 combines with J gene TRBJ2-3; D remains ambiguous. From germline, CDR1 is LGHNT and CDR2 FRNRAP. Trimming cost V 6 bases and J 0 bases, with 7 bases left between them. This CDR3 is built from 13 residues. CDR3 in amino acids: CASGLSSTDTQYF. Written as DNA, the CDR3 is TGTGCTAGTGGCCTATCGAGCACAGATACGCAGTATTTT.

V usage is TRBV5-1 and J usage is TRBJ1-6; weak D call: TRBD1 (5 bases). The germline CDR1 and CDR2 sequences are SGHRS and YFSETQ. The CDR3 is 18 amino acids. Trimming left V 4 bases short and J 7 bases short, with 24 bases between. The CDR3 here is CASSPGGINRYWNSPLHF. In DNA form, the CDR3 reads TGCGCCAGCAGCCCCGGGGGAATTAACAGGTATTGGAATTCACCCCTCCACTTT.

This chain links TRBV15 with TRBJ1-1, with a tentative D call TRBD1 (5 bases). This CDR3 is 16 amino acids long. Germline CDR1 LNHNV, CDR2 YYDKDF (reference sequence). V lost 3 bases to trimming and J lost 2 bases, with 16 bases between them. CDR3: CATSSSALQVNTEAFF. CDR3 in DNA: TGTGCCACCAGCAGTTCCGCCTTACAGGTAAACACTGAAGCTTTCTTT.

This rearrangement joins TRBV5-1 to TRBJ1-4; D gene uncertain. The CDR3 extends over 15 amino acids. V was shortened by 1 base and J by 2 bases, with 9 bases between the two germline ends. Germline lookup yields CDR1 SGHRS and CDR2 YFSETQ. As DNA, the CDR3 is TGCGCCAGCAGCTTGTCGTGGAGCACTAATGAAAAACTGTTTTTT. This sequence encodes CASSLSWSTNEKLFF.

The chain employs TRBV6-4 and TRBJ2-6; D is perhaps TRBD2 (6 bases). This CDR3 spans 14 amino acids. CDR1 is MRHNA, CDR2 SNTAGT, per germline. The germline V and J ends were trimmed by 2 bases and 16 bases, with 18 bases remaining between them. In DNA form, the CDR3 reads TGTGCCAGCAGTGACAATGTTCGGGGGACCGGTCTGACTTTC. Protein sequence: CASSDNVRGTGLTF.

The chain links TRBV19 to TRBJ1-1, with D tentatively TRBD1 (6 bases). Germline CDR1 LNHDA, CDR2 SQIVND (reference sequence). This CDR3 spans 15 amino acids. Trimming left V 5 bases short and J 1 base short, with 14 bases between. CDR3 region: CASSFQGTWNTEAFF. For the CDR3, the DNA is TGTGCCAGTAGTTTTCAGGGGACGTGGAACACTGAAGCTTTCTTT.

This clone was recorded once. This chain links TRBV5-1 with TRBJ2-5; 9 bases line up with TRBD1. The length of the CDR3 is 14 residues. The V segment lost 4 bases and the J segment 3 bases; nucleotides outside the gene matches: 4. Germline V gene data show CDR1 as SGHRS and CDR2 as YFSETQ. The CDR3 DNA follows: TGCGCCAGCAGCCGGGGACAGGGTGAAGAGACCCAGTACTTC. Translated: CASSRGQGEETQYF.

The DNA of the CDR3 is TGTGCCAGCAGTTCCCCCATCAGGCAGGGCGGCGGCTACACCTTC. It yields the protein CASSSPIRQGGGYTF. The genes are TRBV27 and TRBJ1-2; a weak D match, TRBD1 (5 bases). Germline loops: CDR1 MNHEY, CDR2 SMNVEV (reference sequence). The CDR3 extends over 15 amino acids. V was shortened by 4 bases and J by 8 bases, with 20 bases between the two germline ends.

The rearrangement uses TRBV7-9 and TRBJ1-1, with D maybe TRBD1 (5 bases). V was cut by 10 bases and J by 1 base, with 19 bases left in between. CDR1 and CDR2 from the germline V gene are SEHNR and FQNEAQ (reference sequence). The CDR3 is 15 amino acids. This chain's CDR3 is CAITPAGGQNTEAFF. As DNA, the CDR3 is TGTGCCATTACCCCCGCGGGGGGTCAGAACACTGAAGCTTTCTTT.

V and J are TRBV6-1 and TRBJ1-2; a weak D match, TRBD1 (5 bases). Germline lookup yields CDR1 MNHNS and CDR2 SASEGT. Between the trimmed V and J ends, which lost 4 bases and 1 base, there was a span of 7 bases. This CDR3 region has 13 residues. Here the CDR3 reads CASSAGLNYGYTF. CDR3 in DNA: TGTGCCAGCAGTGCGGGACTTAACTATGGCTACACCTTC.

The rearrangement links TRBV5-1 to TRBJ2-7; possible D gene TRBD2, 7 bases. This CDR3 has 15 amino acids. Looked up from germline, CDR1 is SGHRS and CDR2 is YFSETQ. V was shortened by 4 bases and J by 1 base, with 15 bases between the two germline ends. The CDR3 is CASSSLGGGSYEQYF. CDR3 sequence (DNA): TGCGCCAGCAGCAGCCTAGGGGGAGGGTCCTACGAGCAGTACTTC. The full variable domain, completed using reference TRBV5-1 and TRBJ2-7, is KAGVTQTPRYLIKTRGQQVTLSCSPISGHRSVSWYQQTPGQGLQFLFEYFSETQRNKGNFPGRFSGRQFSNSRSEMNVSTLELGDSALYLCASSSLGGGSYEQYFGPGTRLTVT.

The CDR3 sequence is CASSQRGLGGYTF. In DNA form, the CDR3 reads TGCGCCAGCAGCCAAAGGGGGTTGGGGGGCTACACCTTC. The chain carries TRBV4-1 and TRBJ1-2, with D maybe TRBD1 (6 bases). From germline, CDR1 is MGHRA and CDR2 YSYEKL. Trimming removed 2 bases at V and 8 bases at J, with 12 bases between. This CDR3 spans 13 amino acids.